The next 3 T cell receptor delta chains were all read from a single sample in a study of γδ T cells in repeated Plasmodium falciparum infection. Vgamma9/Vdelta2+ and Vdelta2-negative gammadelta T cells were flow-sorted from PBMC for bulk sequencing. TCRdb called clones anew from the multiplex PCR reads with CATT. The sample comprises 55,000 to 70,000 delta-chain clones, roughly 1.8% of which are singletons, and around 16% rests with the top ten. The specimen was gamma-delta T cells from blood. The receptors here all came from a pool of human donors (malaria-infected and uninfected, not separated).

The table lists this clone with a few counts. A far larger clone is one base from this, pointing to a likely read error. Other DNA sequences in this sample translate to the same CDR3. V gene TRDV1 combines with J gene TRDJ1; possible D gene TRDD3, 5 bases. Trimming removed 2 bases from V and 2 bases from J, with 30 bases in between. This CDR3 has 21 residues. Germline CDR1 and CDR2: TSWWSYY and QGS. This chain's CDR3 is CALGERCPPCTGGYWTDKLIF. In DNA form, the CDR3 reads TGTGCTCTTGGGGAAAGGTGCCCTCCCTGTACTGGAGGATATTGGACCGATAAACTCATCTTT.

This clone occurred many times. The CDR3 loop is CALGPPGGGWGTDKLIF. In DNA, the CDR3 is TGTGCTCTTGGGCCTCCCGGAGGGGGATGGGGGACCGATAAACTCATCTTT. The V call is TRDV1, the J call TRDJ1; 7 bases align to TRDD3. The CDR3 is 17 residues long. The V gene's germline CDR1 is TSWWSYY and CDR2 QGS. The trim removed 5 bases at V and 2 bases at J, leaving 14 bases unmatched.

This clone was counted at least ten times. The TCRdb protein, from a much larger clone, departs from this DNA's translation at residue 5, likely by read error; the protein shown derives from the DNA. The rearrangement joins TRDV1 to TRDJ1, with 7 nucleotides matching TRDD3. The CDR3 runs to 20 residues. V shed 4 bases, J shed 0 bases, and the junction held 20 bases outside the gene matches. In germline, CDR1 is TSWWSYY, CDR2 QGS. This chain's CDR3 is CALGGPSWGQPRGYTDKLIF. The DNA for the CDR3 is TGTGCTCTTGGGGGCCCAAGCTGGGGGCAACCCCGGGGGTACACCGATAAACTCATCTTT.